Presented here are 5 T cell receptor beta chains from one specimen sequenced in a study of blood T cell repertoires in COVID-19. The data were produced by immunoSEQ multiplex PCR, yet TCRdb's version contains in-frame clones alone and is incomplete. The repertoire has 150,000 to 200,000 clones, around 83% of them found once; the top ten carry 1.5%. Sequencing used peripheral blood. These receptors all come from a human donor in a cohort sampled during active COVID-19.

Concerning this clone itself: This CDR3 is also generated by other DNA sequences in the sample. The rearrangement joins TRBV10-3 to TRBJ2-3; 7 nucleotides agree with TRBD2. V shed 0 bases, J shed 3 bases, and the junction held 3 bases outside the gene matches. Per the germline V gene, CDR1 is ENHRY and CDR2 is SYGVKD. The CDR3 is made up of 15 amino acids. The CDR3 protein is CAISESASGTDTQYF. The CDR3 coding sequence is TGTGCCATCAGTGAGTCGGCTAGCGGTACAGATACGCAGTATTTT.

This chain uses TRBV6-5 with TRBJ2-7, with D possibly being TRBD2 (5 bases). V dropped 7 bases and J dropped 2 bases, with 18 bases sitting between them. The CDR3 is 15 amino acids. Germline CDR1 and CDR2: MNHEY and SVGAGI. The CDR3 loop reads CASKNRHPTTYEQYF. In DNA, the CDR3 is TGTGCCAGCAAAAATCGTCATCCGACTACCTACGAGCAGTACTTC.

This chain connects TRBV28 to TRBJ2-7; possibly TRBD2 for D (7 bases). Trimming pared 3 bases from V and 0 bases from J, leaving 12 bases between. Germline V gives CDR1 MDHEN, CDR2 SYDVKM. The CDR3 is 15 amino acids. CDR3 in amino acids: CASSLRGRTSYEQYF. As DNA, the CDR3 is TGTGCCAGCAGTTTGCGGGGGCGGACCTCCTACGAGCAGTACTTC.

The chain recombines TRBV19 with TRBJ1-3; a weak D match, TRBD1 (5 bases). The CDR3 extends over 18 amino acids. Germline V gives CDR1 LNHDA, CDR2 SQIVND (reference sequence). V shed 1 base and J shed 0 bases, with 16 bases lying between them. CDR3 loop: CASSIGMGRTRSGNTIYF. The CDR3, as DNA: TGTGCCAGTAGTATAGGTATGGGGCGGACCCGCTCTGGAAACACCATATATTTT.

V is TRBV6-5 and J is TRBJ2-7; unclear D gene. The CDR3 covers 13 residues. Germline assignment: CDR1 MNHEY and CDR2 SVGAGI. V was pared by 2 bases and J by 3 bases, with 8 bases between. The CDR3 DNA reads TGTGCCAGCAGTTACGGGCAGAACTACGAGCAGTACTTC. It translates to CASSYGQNYEQYF.